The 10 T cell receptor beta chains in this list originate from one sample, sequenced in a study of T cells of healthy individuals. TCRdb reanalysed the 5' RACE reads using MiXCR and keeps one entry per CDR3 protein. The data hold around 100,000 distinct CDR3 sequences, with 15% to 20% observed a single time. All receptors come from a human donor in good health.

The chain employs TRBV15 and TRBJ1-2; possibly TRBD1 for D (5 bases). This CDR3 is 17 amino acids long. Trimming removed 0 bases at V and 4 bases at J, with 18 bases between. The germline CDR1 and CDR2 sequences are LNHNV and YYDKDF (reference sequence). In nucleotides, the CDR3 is TGTGCCACCAGCAGAGATTTAGAGGGGTCTCTTCTCTATGGCTACACCTTC. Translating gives CATSRDLEGSLLYGYTF.

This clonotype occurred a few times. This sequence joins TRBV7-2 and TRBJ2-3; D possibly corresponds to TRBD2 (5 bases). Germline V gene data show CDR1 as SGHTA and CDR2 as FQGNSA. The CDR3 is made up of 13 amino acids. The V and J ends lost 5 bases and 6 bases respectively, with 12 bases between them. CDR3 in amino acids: CASSTGRVDTQYF. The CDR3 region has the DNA TGTGCCAGCAGCACTGGGCGGGTGGATACGCAGTATTTT.

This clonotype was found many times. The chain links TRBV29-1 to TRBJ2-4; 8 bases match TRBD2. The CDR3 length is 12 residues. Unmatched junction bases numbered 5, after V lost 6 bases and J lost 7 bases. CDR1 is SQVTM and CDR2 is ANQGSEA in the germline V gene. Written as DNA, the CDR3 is TGCAGCGTCGGGGGCGGGGGGAACATTCAGTACTTC. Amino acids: CSVGGGGNIQYF.

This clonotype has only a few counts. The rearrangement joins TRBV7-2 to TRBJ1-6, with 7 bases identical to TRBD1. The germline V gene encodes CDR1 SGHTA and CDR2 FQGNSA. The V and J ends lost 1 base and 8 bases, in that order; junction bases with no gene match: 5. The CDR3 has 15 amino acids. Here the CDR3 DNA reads TGTGCCAGCAGCTTAGAGACAGGGCATTATTCACCCCTCCACTTT. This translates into CASSLETGHYSPLHF.

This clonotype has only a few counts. The CDR3 DNA sequence: TGCGCCAGCAGCTTGTCGGGGGGGCTGGAGCAGTACTTC. This translates into CASSLSGGLEQYF. V gene TRBV5-1 combines with J gene TRBJ2-7; TRBD2 aligns across 8 bases. The length of the CDR3 is 13 residues. CDR1 and CDR2 (germline): SGHRS, YFSETQ. Trimming at V came to 1 base and at J to 7 bases, leaving 4 bases not matched to a gene.

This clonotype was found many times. The CDR3 is CAISGGLAGNTGELFF. In DNA form, the CDR3 reads TGTGCCATCAGCGGCGGGCTAGCGGGGAACACCGGGGAGCTGTTTTTT. This sequence joins TRBV10-3 and TRBJ2-2; 8 bases match TRBD2. This CDR3 has 16 residues. The trim removed 6 bases at V and 1 base at J, leaving 7 bases unmatched. CDR1 ENHRY and CDR2 SYGVKD come from the germline V gene.

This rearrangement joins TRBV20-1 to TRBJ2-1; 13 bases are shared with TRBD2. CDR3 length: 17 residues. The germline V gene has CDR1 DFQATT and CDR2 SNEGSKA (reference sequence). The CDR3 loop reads CSVPGTSGTGSYNEQFF. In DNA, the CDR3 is TGCAGCGTCCCCGGGACTAGCGGGACGGGCTCCTACAATGAGCAGTTCTTC.

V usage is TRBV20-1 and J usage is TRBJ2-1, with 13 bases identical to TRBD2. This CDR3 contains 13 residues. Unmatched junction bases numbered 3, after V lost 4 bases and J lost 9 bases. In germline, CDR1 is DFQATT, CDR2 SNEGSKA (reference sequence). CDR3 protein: CSATGLAGFEQFF. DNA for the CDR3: TGCAGTGCTACGGGACTAGCGGGATTTGAGCAGTTCTTC.

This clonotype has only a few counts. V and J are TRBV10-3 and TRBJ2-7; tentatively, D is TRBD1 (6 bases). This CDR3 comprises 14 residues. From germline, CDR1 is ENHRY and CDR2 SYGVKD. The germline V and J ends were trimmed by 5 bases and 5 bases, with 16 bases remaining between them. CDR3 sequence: CAISLGRGLNEQYF. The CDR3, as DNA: TGTGCCATCAGTCTAGGCAGGGGTCTCAACGAGCAGTACTTC.

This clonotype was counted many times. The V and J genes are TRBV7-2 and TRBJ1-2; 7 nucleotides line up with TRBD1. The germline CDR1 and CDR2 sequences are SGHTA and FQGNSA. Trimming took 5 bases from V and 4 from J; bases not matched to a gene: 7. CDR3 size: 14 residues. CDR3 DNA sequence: TGTGCCAGCAGCGTATACCGGGACAGCTATGGCTACACCTTC. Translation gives CASSVYRDSYGYTF.